Described below is a single TCR beta chain sequence and its context. Input for naive CD8 libraries was about 18,000 to 1,000,000 sorted cells; the RNA fraction used was 10%, 30% or 50%. Libraries of bulk TCR were made by previously described methods (with listed TCR primers). Each CDR3 protein is one row after TCRdb ran MiXCR on the PCR reads. The data show tens of thousands of distinct CDR3 sequences, about 23% seen once. These data are taken from a study of molecular identifiers for immune sequencing clone quantification. Study information: Four portions were sequenced after RNA from around 20,000 or 99,000 naive CD8 cells was split five ways in replicates.

The receptor comes from a human donor in good health. Some libraries in this study had Jurkat cell RNA spiked in. Sequenced input: naive CD8+ T cells from blood, with Jurkat cell RNA spiked in. Noted subset: FACS-sorted CD8+CD4-CCR7+CD45RA+ naive T cells.

The CDR3 is CASSLQDRYTDTQYF. In nucleotides, the CDR3 is TGTGCCAGCAGTTTGCAGGACAGATACACAGATACGCAGTATTTT. J is TRBJ2-3 and V is TRBV12-3 or TRBV12-4; D perhaps matches TRBD1 (6 bases). Between the trimmed V and J ends, which lost 3 bases and 2 bases, there was a span of 12 bases. This CDR3 has 15 residues.